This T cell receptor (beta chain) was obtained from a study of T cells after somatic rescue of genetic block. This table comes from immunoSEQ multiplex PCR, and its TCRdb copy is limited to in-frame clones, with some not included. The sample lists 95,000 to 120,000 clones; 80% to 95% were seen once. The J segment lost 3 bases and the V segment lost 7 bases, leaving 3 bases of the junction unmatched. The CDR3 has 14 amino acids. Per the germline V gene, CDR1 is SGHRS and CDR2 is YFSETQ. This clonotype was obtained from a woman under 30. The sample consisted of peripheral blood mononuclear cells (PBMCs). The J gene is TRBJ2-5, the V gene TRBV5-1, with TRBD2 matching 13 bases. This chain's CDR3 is CASGGLAGEETQYF. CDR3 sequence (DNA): TGCGCCAGCGGTGGACTAGCGGGAGAAGAGACCCAGTACTTC.